The 27 T cell receptor beta chains in this list originate from one sample, sequenced in a study of T cell changes during pregnancy in multiple sclerosis. Produced via immunoSEQ multiplex PCR; TCRdb's table is partial and in-frame only. The table lists approximately 100,000 clones, 91% of them singletons. Specimen: peripheral blood, collected before pregnancy. Source of these receptors: a female donor with multiple sclerosis, enrolled in a pregnancy study.

V is TRBV27 and J is TRBJ2-7, with a weak D call TRBD2 (7 bases). The V gene's germline CDR1 is MNHEY and CDR2 SMNVEV (reference sequence). The CDR3 runs 12 residues. The V gene lost 10 bases and the J gene lost 1 base, with 11 bases spanning the gap. This CDR3 reads CATRGASYEQYF. The CDR3 DNA follows: TGTGCCACCCGGGGGGCTTCCTACGAGCAGTACTTC.

This clone has only one observation. The V gene is TRBV4-3, the J gene TRBJ2-1; 8 nucleotides match TRBD1. Germline assignment: CDR1 LGHNA and CDR2 YSLEER. The CDR3 has 13 residues. V shed 9 bases and J 3 bases; nucleotides not matched to a gene: 4. In DNA, the CDR3 is TGCGCCAGAACGGGACAGGACTACAATGAGCAGTTCTTC. As protein: CARTGQDYNEQFF.

The chain employs TRBV19 and TRBJ2-3; 16 nucleotides align to TRBD2. This CDR3 spans 19 amino acids. With V trimmed by 6 bases and J by 6 bases, 15 bases remained unmatched. Germline values: CDR1 LNHDA, CDR2 SQIVND (reference sequence). CDR3 DNA sequence: TGTGCCAGTAGCGCCGACAGCGGGACTAGCGGGAGGGCCGTGGATACGCAGTATTTT. This codes for CASSADSGTSGRAVDTQYF.

The CDR3 here is CASTRELSTDTQYF. The CDR3 DNA follows: TGTGCCAGTACGAGGGAACTCAGCACAGATACGCAGTATTTT. V gene TRBV19 combines with J gene TRBJ2-3; TRBD2 might be the D (5 bases). The germline gives CDR1 LNHDA, CDR2 SQIVND (reference sequence). The CDR3 spans 14 residues. Trimming removed 7 bases from V and 0 bases from J, with 11 bases in between. Using reference TRBV19 and TRBJ2-3 for the parts outside the CDR3, the full variable domain is DGGITQSPKYLFRKEGQNVTLSCEQNLNHDAMYWYRQDPGQGLRLIYYSQIVNDFQKGDIAEGYSVSREKKESFPLTVTSAQKNPTAFYLCASTRELSTDTQYFGPGTRLTVL.

The gene calls are TRBV14 and TRBJ2-5, with 10 bases that match TRBD2. The CDR3 extends over 15 amino acids. Germline CDR1 is SGHDN and CDR2 is FVKESK. V shed 1 base and J 7 bases; nucleotides not matched to a gene: 6. The CDR3 reads CASSQVSSGRGTQYF. The CDR3, as DNA: TGTGCCAGCAGCCAAGTTTCTAGCGGGAGAGGGACCCAGTACTTC.

This CDR3 reads CASSVARDRDPGELFF. The CDR3 coding sequence is TGTGCCAGCAGCGTAGCTCGGGACAGGGACCCCGGGGAGCTGTTTTTT. V usage is TRBV9 and J usage is TRBJ2-2, with 9 bases matching TRBD1. Germline V gives CDR1 SGDLS, CDR2 YYNGEE. This CDR3 contains 16 residues. Trimming at V came to 0 bases and at J to 6 bases, leaving 6 bases not matched to a gene.

Points on this clone: Compared with germline, one end of the junction differs, possibly owing to a read error. This sequence joins TRBV29-1 and TRBJ2-3; D is perhaps TRBD2 (7 bases). CDR3 length: 14 residues. CDR1 and CDR2 from the germline V gene are SQVTM and ANQGSEA. This chain's CDR3 is CGVERGAKTDTQYF. In DNA, the CDR3 is TGCGGCGTTGAACGGGGGGCTAAAACAGATACGCAGTATTTT.

This clone has only one observation. V is TRBV9 and J is TRBJ2-1; 13 bases are a match to TRBD2. Germline CDR1 SGDLS, CDR2 YYNGEE. CDR3 length equals 20 residues. J was trimmed by 4 bases and V by 4 bases; bases with no gene match: 17. The CDR3, as DNA: TGTGCCAGCAGCCTCGGACTAGCGGGAGCTGGGCTGATGTCGTACAATGAGCAGTTCTTC. This gives the protein CASSLGLAGAGLMSYNEQFF.

The chain joins TRBV27 to TRBJ2-1, with D perhaps matching TRBD2 (6 bases). Trimming cost V 2 bases and J 10 bases, with 18 bases left between them. Germline V gene sequence: CDR1 MNHEY, CDR2 SMNVEV (reference sequence). CDR3 size: 15 residues. The CDR3 protein is CASSLIGGPLGEQFF. The DNA of the CDR3 is TGTGCCAGCAGTTTAATCGGAGGGCCCTTGGGAGAGCAGTTCTTC.

The chain couples TRBV30 to TRBJ1-2; 9 nucleotides agree with TRBD1. Germline assignment: CDR1 GTSNPN and CDR2 SVGIG (reference sequence). The CDR3 sequence is 12 residues long. The V segment lost 8 bases and the J segment 6 bases; nucleotides outside the gene matches: 7. The CDR3 DNA is TGTGCCGCGGACAGGGGTGCCGATGGCTACACCTTC. Residues: CAADRGADGYTF.

This clone was counted once. The chain couples TRBV30 to TRBJ2-2, with 8 bases lining up with TRBD2. J gave up 6 bases and V 3 bases, and 9 bases lay outside the gene matches. The CDR3 runs to 15 residues. CDR1 and CDR2 from the germline V gene are GTSNPN and SVGIG (reference sequence). The CDR3 region is CAWRRELAAPGELFF. The CDR3 DNA reads as TGTGCCTGGAGGAGAGAACTAGCGGCCCCCGGGGAGCTGTTTTTT. Filled out from reference TRBV30 and TRBJ2-2, the complete variable domain reads SQTIHQWPATLVQPVGSPLSLECTVEGTSNPNLYWYRQAAGRGLQLLFYSVGIGQISSEVPQNLSASRPQDRQFILSSKKLLLSDSGFYLCAWRRELAAPGELFFGEGSRLTVL.

The chain combines TRBV7-3 with TRBJ2-1; TRBD2 might be the D (6 bases). V was cut by 2 bases and J by 10 bases, with 12 bases left in between. Looked up from germline, CDR1 is SGHTA and CDR2 is FQGTGA. This CDR3 is built from 13 residues. The CDR3 is CASSLGLGGEQFF. CDR3 DNA: TGTGCCAGCAGCTTAGGCCTTGGGGGGGAGCAGTTCTTC.

This rearrangement joins TRBV5-4 to TRBJ2-7; 13 nucleotides line up with TRBD2. The CDR3 consists of 17 residues. With V trimmed by 4 bases and J by 2 bases, 9 bases remained unmatched. The germline V gene encodes CDR1 SGHNT and CDR2 YYREEE (reference sequence). CDR3 in amino acids: CASSPQTSGRLPYEQYF. In nucleotides, the CDR3 is TGTGCCAGCAGCCCTCAGACTAGCGGGAGGCTACCCTACGAGCAGTACTTC.

The table lists this clone with a count of one. The chain carries TRBV2 and TRBJ2-2, with TRBD2 identical over 10 bases. The CDR3 is 16 amino acids. The V gene's germline CDR1 is SNHLY and CDR2 FYNNEI. Trimming cost V 2 bases and J 4 bases; bases outside gene matches: 4. CDR3: CASSESGGAGTGELFF. As DNA, the CDR3 is TGTGCCAGCAGTGAAAGCGGGGGGGCTGGCACCGGGGAGCTGTTTTTT.

The chain uses TRBV29-1 and TRBJ1-1; possible D gene TRBD1, 5 bases. V lost 3 bases and J 2 bases, leaving 7 bases between the germline ends. Germline loops: CDR1 SQVTM, CDR2 ANQGSEA. The CDR3 consists of 12 residues. CDR3 region: CSVDTGNTEAFF. For the CDR3, the DNA is TGCAGCGTTGACACAGGTAACACTGAAGCTTTCTTT.

This clone was counted a single time. This chain joins TRBV25-1 and TRBJ1-1; possible D gene TRBD1, 5 bases. This CDR3 region has 14 residues. The germline CDR1 and CDR2 sequences are MGHDK and SYGVNS. V lost 6 bases and J lost 0, with 11 bases in between. CDR3 DNA sequence: TGTGCCAGCAGATCGACAGAAATGAACACTGAAGCTTTCTTT. This sequence encodes CASRSTEMNTEAFF.

This chain uses TRBV9 with TRBJ2-3, with 10 bases fitting TRBD2. Germline V gives CDR1 SGDLS, CDR2 YYNGEE. The ends lost 3 bases at V and 3 bases at J; junction bases unmatched: 10. This CDR3 comprises 17 residues. The CDR3 nucleotides read TGTGCCAGCAGCGAGCGGGGGGGCTACCGAGAAACAGATACGCAGTATTTT. Its protein product is CASSERGGYRETDTQYF.

The V call is TRBV11-2, the J call TRBJ1-5; D remains ambiguous. V was clipped by 5 bases and J by 1 base, with 6 bases between them. CDR3 size: 13 residues. Germline V gene data show CDR1 as SGHAT and CDR2 as FQNNGV. CDR3 DNA: TGTGCCAGCAGCCAGACAAGCAATCAGCCCCAGCATTTT. It specifies CASSQTSNQPQHF.

The V gene is TRBV7-3, the J gene TRBJ2-5; 9 bases match TRBD2. V dropped 2 bases and J dropped 2; count of bases not matched to a gene: 9. The CDR3 is 17 residues long. CDR1 is SGHTA and CDR2 is FQGTGA in the germline V gene. The CDR3 DNA reads TGTGCCAGCAGCTTATTAGCGGGGGTGACAGGTCAAGAGACCCAGTACTTC. Translation gives CASSLLAGVTGQETQYF.

The gene calls are TRBV14 and TRBJ2-2; TRBD1 is a possible D gene (6 bases). The V gene lost 3 bases and the J gene lost 1 base, with 6 bases spanning the gap. This CDR3 spans 14 amino acids. In germline, CDR1 is SGHDN, CDR2 FVKESK. CDR3 loop: CASSHRGNTGELFF. The CDR3 DNA follows: TGTGCCAGCAGCCACAGGGGGAACACCGGGGAGCTGTTTTTT.

The CDR3: CASSLEYTDTQYF. In nucleotides, the CDR3 is TGTGCCAGCAGCTTAGAATACACAGATACGCAGTATTTT. The genes are TRBV11-2 and TRBJ2-3, with D uncertain. Trimming took 0 bases from V and 2 from J, leaving 3 bases between them. This CDR3 spans 13 amino acids. In germline, CDR1 is SGHAT, CDR2 FQNNGV.

This chain connects TRBV5-1 to TRBJ2-2, with TRBD2 matching 14 bases. V dropped 7 bases and J dropped 6; count of bases not matched to a gene: 8. Germline V gives CDR1 SGHRS, CDR2 YFSETQ. The CDR3 length is 16 residues. The CDR3 DNA reads as TGCGCCAGCCGGGGACTAGCGGGGGCCCTCGCCGGGGAGCTGTTTTTT. Its translation: CASRGLAGALAGELFF.

The rearrangement joins TRBV2 to TRBJ1-4; a weak D match, TRBD1 (5 bases). Per the germline V gene, CDR1 is SNHLY and CDR2 is FYNNEI. The CDR3 covers 14 residues. Trimming cost V 7 bases and J 3 bases, with 12 bases left between them. CDR3 in amino acids: CASTSGGSNEKLFF. The CDR3 DNA reads as TGTGCCAGCACGTCCGGGGGTTCTAATGAAAAACTGTTTTTT. The full variable domain, with the rest looked up from reference TRBV2 and TRBJ1-4, is EPEVTQTPSHQVTQMGQEVILRCVPISNHLYFYWYRQILGQKVEFLVSFYNNEISEKSEIFDDQFSVERPDGSNFTLKIRSTKLEDSAMYFCASTSGGSNEKLFFGSGTQLSVL.

The J gene is TRBJ2-3, the V gene TRBV5-1; 11 bases agree with TRBD2. J gave up 0 bases and V 4 bases, and 4 bases lay outside the gene matches. Germline V gene sequence: CDR1 SGHRS, CDR2 YFSETQ. The CDR3 sequence is 16 residues long. CDR3: CASSLGLAASTDTQYF. The CDR3 DNA reads as TGCGCCAGCAGCCTGGGACTAGCGGCTAGCACAGATACGCAGTATTTT. Using reference TRBV5-1 and TRBJ2-3 for the parts outside the CDR3, the full variable domain is KAGVTQTPRYLIKTRGQQVTLSCSPISGHRSVSWYQQTPGQGLQFLFEYFSETQRNKGNFPGRFSGRQFSNSRSEMNVSTLELGDSALYLCASSLGLAASTDTQYFGPGTRLTVL.

The V call is TRBV5-4, the J call TRBJ2-7; 11 nucleotides agree with TRBD2. V trimming: 0 bases; J trimming: 6 bases; junction bases outside the gene matches: 8. The V gene's germline CDR1 is SGHNT and CDR2 YYREEE (reference sequence). This CDR3 is 16 amino acids long. CDR3 DNA: TGTGCCAGCAGCTTGGGGCTAGCGGGGGGAGGTGGCGAGCAGTACTTC. This encodes CASSLGLAGGGGEQYF.

The chain has TRBV27 and TRBJ1-5; TRBD1 agrees at 11 bases. CDR3 length: 15 amino acids. V shed 4 bases, J shed 2 bases, and the junction held 1 base outside the gene matches. Germline V gene data show CDR1 as MNHEY and CDR2 as SMNVEV (reference sequence). The CDR3 DNA follows: TGTGCCAGCAGTTCGGGACAGGGGGGCAATCAGCCCCAGCATTTT. It specifies CASSSGQGGNQPQHF.

The chain uses TRBV28 and TRBJ2-5; TRBD2 might be the D (6 bases). The germline CDR1 and CDR2 sequences are MDHEN and SYDVKM. CDR3 size: 15 residues. The V end lost 3 bases, the J end lost 5 bases, and 16 bases lay between the germline ends. In DNA form, the CDR3 reads TGTGCCAGCAGTTTGCCGCTCTTAGGAGGGGAGACCCAGTACTTC. This codes for CASSLPLLGGETQYF.